Presented here are 27 T cell receptor beta chains from one specimen sequenced in a study of control samples from healthy donors and cancer patients. Some clones are missing from TCRdb's copy, which holds only in-frame ones; the method was immunoSEQ multiplex PCR. The sample lists 400,000 to 500,000 clones; approximately 92% were seen once. Sequencing was done on a sample of PBMCs. The receptors stem from a man aged 35-49 years with head and neck cancer.

This clone has a single count. The chain recombines TRBV28 with TRBJ1-1; D perhaps matches TRBD1 (6 bases). The germline V and J ends were trimmed by 1 base and 1 base, with 7 bases remaining between them. Germline V gene lookup returns CDR1 MDHEN and CDR2 SYDVKM. The CDR3 sequence is 14 residues long. Written as DNA, the CDR3 is TGTGCCAGCAGTTTATCCAGGGGGAACACTGAAGCTTTCTTT. Amino acid sequence: CASSLSRGNTEAFF.

This chain links TRBV7-9 with TRBJ2-1; no definite D call. Trimming shortened V by 1 base and J by 10 bases, and 17 bases separated the two germline ends. The CDR3 covers 15 residues. Germline V gene sequence: CDR1 SEHNR, CDR2 FQNEAQ (reference sequence). For the CDR3, the DNA is TGTGCCAGCAGCTTAGTGTTGGCCAGCGCGTCCGAGCAGTTCTTC. Protein product: CASSLVLASASEQFF.

The rearrangement links TRBV5-1 to TRBJ2-5; the D gene could be TRBD1 or TRBD2 (5 bases each). Germline CDR1 SGHRS, CDR2 YFSETQ. The CDR3 loop spans 15 amino acids. Trimming pared 0 bases from V and 5 bases from J, leaving 14 bases between. The CDR3, as DNA: TGCGCCAGCAGCTTGGCCGAAGGGTGGGGGGAGACCCAGTACTTC. Translating gives CASSLAEGWGETQYF. Using reference TRBV5-1 and TRBJ2-5 for the parts outside the CDR3, the full variable domain is KAGVTQTPRYLIKTRGQQVTLSCSPISGHRSVSWYQQTPGQGLQFLFEYFSETQRNKGNFPGRFSGRQFSNSRSEMNVSTLELGDSALYLCASSLAEGWGETQYFGPGTRLLVL.

The chain uses TRBV27 and TRBJ2-2, with unresolved D. The CDR3 totals 13 residues. Germline CDR1 reads MNHEY; CDR2 reads SMNVEV (reference sequence). Deletions cut 8 bases from V and 2 bases from J, with 9 bases between. CDR3 in amino acids: CASFSDNTGELFF. The CDR3 region has the DNA TGTGCCAGCTTTTCCGATAACACCGGGGAGCTGTTTTTT.

This rearrangement joins TRBV20-1 to TRBJ1-3, with no clear D. V lost 3 bases to trimming and J lost 0 bases, with 9 bases between them. This CDR3 spans 14 amino acids. Germline CDR1 reads DFQATT; CDR2 reads SNEGSKA (reference sequence). The CDR3 DNA follows: TGCAGTGCTAGTTCGCAGCTCTCTGGAAACACCATATATTTT. Translation: CSASSQLSGNTIYF.

The V and J genes are TRBV6-6 and TRBJ2-4, with 9 bases that match TRBD2. Trimming at V came to 11 bases and at J to 8 bases, leaving 19 bases not matched to a gene. Germline-derived CDR1 and CDR2 are MNHNY and SVGAGI (reference sequence). This CDR3 has 16 amino acids. CDR3 loop: CASTKGAGGALDIQYF. The CDR3 DNA follows: TGTGCCTCCACCAAAGGAGCGGGAGGAGCGCTTGACATTCAGTACTTC.

This clone was counted only a few times. The chain links TRBV19 to TRBJ2-7, with D perhaps matching TRBD1 (6 bases). The V gene's germline CDR1 is LNHDA and CDR2 SQIVND (reference sequence). This CDR3 spans 15 amino acids. V gave up 6 bases and J gave up 0 bases, with 15 bases separating them. The CDR3 protein is CASRGSRDNSYEQYF. The CDR3 DNA reads TGTGCCAGTAGGGGATCCCGGGACAACTCCTACGAGCAGTACTTC.

The chain carries TRBV28 and TRBJ2-7, with 9 bases that match TRBD1. The CDR3 sequence is 14 residues long. V gave up 5 bases and J gave up 4 bases; unmatched junction bases: 6. CDR1 is MDHEN, CDR2 SYDVKM, per germline. CDR3 loop: CASSVTGGEYEQYF. The CDR3 bases are TGTGCCAGCAGTGTGACAGGGGGGGAGTACGAGCAGTACTTC.

The rearrangement links TRBV5-4 to TRBJ2-2; 8 positions agree with TRBD1. V shed 3 bases and J 1 base; nucleotides not matched to a gene: 5. The germline V gene has CDR1 SGHNT and CDR2 YYREEE (reference sequence). The CDR3 length is 16 residues. The DNA for the CDR3 is TGTGCCAGCAGCTCCTCAGGGGGCCTGAACACCGGGGAGCTGTTTTTT. Its translation: CASSSSGGLNTGELFF.

The V and J genes are TRBV7-2 and TRBJ1-4, with D possibly being TRBD1 (5 bases). V was trimmed by 1 base and J by 8 bases, leaving 23 bases between them. CDR1 and CDR2 from the germline V gene are SGHTA and FQGNSA. The CDR3 length is 18 residues. CDR3 in DNA: TGTGCCAGCAGCTTAGTCGCCTCACGCTCAGGGAAGGAAGAAAAACTGTTTTTT. Translation gives CASSLVASRSGKEEKLFF.

Only a few counts were recorded for this clone. This sequence joins TRBV27 and TRBJ1-2, with 10 nucleotides matching TRBD1. CDR3 length equals 13 residues. Germline lookup yields CDR1 MNHEY and CDR2 SMNVEV (reference sequence). Unmatched junction bases numbered 6, after V lost 6 bases and J lost 8 bases. The CDR3 spells CASSRDRGRGYTF. CDR3 sequence (DNA): TGTGCCAGCAGCCGGGACAGGGGTAGGGGCTACACCTTC.

The chain has TRBV7-2 and TRBJ1-5, with D perhaps TRBD1 (5 bases). In germline, CDR1 is SGHTA, CDR2 FQGNSA. CDR3 size: 14 residues. Trimming took 5 bases from V and 7 from J, leaving 15 bases between them. The DNA for the CDR3 is TGTGCCAGCAGCAGAGGCCAGGGTGAGCAGCCCCAGCATTTT. As protein: CASSRGQGEQPQHF.

This sequence joins TRBV10-1 and TRBJ2-7; TRBD2 might be the D (6 bases). The CDR3 totals 14 residues. Germline CDR1 is WNHNN and CDR2 is SYGVQD (reference sequence). Trimming removed 3 bases from V and 3 bases from J, with 12 bases in between. CDR3 in DNA: TGCGCCAGCAGTGAAGGCGGGATGGACTACGAGCAGTACTTC. Amino acid sequence: CASSEGGMDYEQYF.

The rearrangement uses TRBV5-1 and TRBJ2-6, with a tentative D call TRBD2 (5 bases). Germline CDR1 is SGHRS and CDR2 is YFSETQ. The V and J ends lost 0 bases and 1 base respectively, with 8 bases between them. This CDR3 comprises 16 residues. CDR3 sequence (DNA): TGCGCCAGCAGCTTGGCCCCGGGGTCTGGGGCCAACGTCCTGACTTTC. Translating it yields CASSLAPGSGANVLTF.

The rearrangement links TRBV18 to TRBJ2-2; D unresolved. The CDR3 length is 17 residues. CDR1 KGHSH and CDR2 LQKENI come from the germline V gene. V lost 3 bases, J lost 0 bases, and 14 bases lay in between. Here the CDR3 reads CASSPIANSANTGELFF. The CDR3, as DNA: TGTGCCAGCTCACCTATCGCAAACAGCGCGAACACCGGGGAGCTGTTTTTT.

The V gene is TRBV19, the J gene TRBJ2-7; D assignment may be TRBD1 or TRBD2 (5 bases each). CDR3 length: 15 amino acids. From germline, CDR1 is LNHDA and CDR2 SQIVND (reference sequence). The V and J ends lost 2 bases and 2 bases respectively, with 13 bases between them. The CDR3 bases are TGTGCCAGTAGTATACGGGGCCGAGAGGCCTACGAGCAGTACTTC. Its translation: CASSIRGREAYEQYF. Using reference TRBV19 and TRBJ2-7 for the parts outside the CDR3, the full variable domain is DGGITQSPKYLFRKEGQNVTLSCEQNLNHDAMYWYRQDPGQGLRLIYYSQIVNDFQKGDIAEGYSVSREKKESFPLTVTSAQKNPTAFYLCASSIRGREAYEQYFGPGTRLTVT.

CDR3 residues: CASSEPDLAGAPSLEYNEQFF. The CDR3 bases are TGTGCCAGCAGTGAACCCGACCTAGCGGGGGCCCCCAGTTTGGAGTACAATGAGCAGTTCTTC. The gene calls are TRBV6-1 and TRBJ2-1; TRBD2 aligns across 10 bases. The CDR3 is 21 residues long. CDR1 and CDR2 from the germline V gene are MNHNS and SASEGT. Trimming removed 2 bases from V and 4 bases from J; junction bases left unmatched: 20.

V usage is TRBV10-2 and J usage is TRBJ2-3, with 10 bases matching TRBD2. The ends lost 7 bases at V and 5 bases at J; junction bases unmatched: 9. The CDR3 runs to 15 residues. Per germline, CDR1 WSHSY and CDR2 SAAADI. The CDR3 protein is CASKAFLAGVDTQYF. The CDR3 bases are TGCGCCAGCAAAGCATTCCTAGCGGGAGTAGATACGCAGTATTTT.

This clone was seen once. Here the CDR3 reads CASNSRIGRGTEAFF. The CDR3 DNA follows: TGTGCCAGTAACAGCCGTATTGGTAGGGGCACTGAAGCTTTCTTT. The rearrangement joins TRBV19 to TRBJ1-1; a weak D match, TRBD1 (5 bases). The germline V and J ends were trimmed by 7 bases and 4 bases, with 19 bases remaining between them. The CDR3 runs to 15 residues. Germline V gives CDR1 LNHDA, CDR2 SQIVND (reference sequence).

Regarding this clone: An end of the junction does not agree with germline; a read error may underlie this. V and J are TRBV28 and TRBJ2-5, with D unclear. There are 11 residues in the CDR3. Germline lookup yields CDR1 MDHEN and CDR2 SYDVKM. CDR3 DNA: TGTGCCAGCAGTTCCCAAGGGACCCAGTACTTC. Protein product: CASSSQGTQYF.

V is TRBV4-2 and J is TRBJ1-5; 7 bases fit TRBD1. The V and J ends lost 4 bases and 0 bases, in that order; junction bases with no gene match: 0. The CDR3 length is 14 residues. From germline, CDR1 is LGHNA and CDR2 YNFKEQ. Written as DNA, the CDR3 is TGTGCCAGCAGCCGACAGGGTAGCAATCAGCCCCAGCATTTT. This encodes CASSRQGSNQPQHF.

The CDR3 nucleotides are TGCAGCACGGGACAGGGTACCTATGGCTACACCTTC. Translating gives CSTGQGTYGYTF. The chain employs TRBV29-1 and TRBJ1-2, with 9 nucleotides matching TRBD1. Germline-derived CDR1 and CDR2 are SQVTM and ANQGSEA. There are 12 residues in the CDR3. V lost 8 bases, J lost 4 bases, and 5 bases stayed unmatched.

As regards this clone: One end of the junction fails to match germline, which may point to a read error. This chain links TRBV5-1 with TRBJ1-1, with D unresolved. The V gene's germline CDR1 is SGHRS and CDR2 YFSETQ. The CDR3 length is 14 residues. The CDR3, as DNA: TGCGCCAGCAGCTTGGCTATTGGGAACCCTGAAGCTTTCTTT. Translation gives CASSLAIGNPEAFF.

As regards this clone: Other DNA sequences from this sample encode an identical CDR3 as well. The chain uses TRBV7-9 and TRBJ2-7; 10 bases line up with TRBD1. CDR1 and CDR2 (germline): SEHNR, FQNEAQ (reference sequence). J gave up 2 bases and V 6 bases, and 7 bases lay outside the gene matches. The CDR3 is 15 residues long. CDR3 loop: CASSLGQGRTYEQYF. CDR3 bases: TGTGCCAGCAGTTTGGGACAGGGGCGAACCTACGAGCAGTACTTC.

V usage is TRBV27 and J usage is TRBJ1-1; the D gene is possibly TRBD1 (6 bases). Germline V gene lookup returns CDR1 MNHEY and CDR2 SMNVEV (reference sequence). V lost 7 bases, J lost 3 bases, and 18 bases lay in between. The CDR3 loop spans 15 amino acids. The DNA of the CDR3 is TGTGCCAGCACTTCGACTAGATGGGGGCACACTGAAGCTTTCTTT. Its translation: CASTSTRWGHTEAFF.

This rearrangement joins TRBV18 to TRBJ1-5, with D possibly matching TRBD1 (5 bases). Deletions cut 5 bases from V and 2 bases from J, with 13 bases between. The CDR3 has 15 amino acids. Germline V lookup: CDR1 KGHSH, CDR2 LQKENI. Here the CDR3 DNA reads TGTGCCAGCTCAGCTCAGGGAGGAGGCAATCAGCCCCAGCATTTT. Protein: CASSAQGGGNQPQHF.

The chain combines TRBV6-5 with TRBJ2-3; 9 nucleotides agree with TRBD2. Germline CDR1 and CDR2: MNHEY and SVGAGI. The CDR3 covers 14 residues. With 6 bases clipped from V and 4 bases from J, the junction kept 5 bases outside the gene matches. CDR3 sequence: CASRPGLASDTQYF. The CDR3 DNA follows: TGTGCCAGCAGGCCGGGACTAGCATCAGATACGCAGTATTTT.